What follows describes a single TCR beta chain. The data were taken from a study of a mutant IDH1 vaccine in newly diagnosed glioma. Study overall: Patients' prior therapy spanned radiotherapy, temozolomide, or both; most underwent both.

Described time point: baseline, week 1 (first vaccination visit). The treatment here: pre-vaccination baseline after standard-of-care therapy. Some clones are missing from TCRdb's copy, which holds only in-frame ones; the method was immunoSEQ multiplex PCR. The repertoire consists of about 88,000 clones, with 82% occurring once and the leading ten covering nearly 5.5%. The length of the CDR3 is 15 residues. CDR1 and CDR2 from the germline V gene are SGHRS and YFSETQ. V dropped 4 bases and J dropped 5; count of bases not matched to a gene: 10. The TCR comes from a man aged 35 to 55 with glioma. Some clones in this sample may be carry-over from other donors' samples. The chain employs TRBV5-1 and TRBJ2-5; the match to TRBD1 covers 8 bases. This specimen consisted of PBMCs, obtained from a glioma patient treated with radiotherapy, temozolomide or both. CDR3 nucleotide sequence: TGCGCCAGCAGCCGGAAACAGGGGGAGATGGAGACCCAGTACTTC. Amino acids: CASSRKQGEMETQYF.